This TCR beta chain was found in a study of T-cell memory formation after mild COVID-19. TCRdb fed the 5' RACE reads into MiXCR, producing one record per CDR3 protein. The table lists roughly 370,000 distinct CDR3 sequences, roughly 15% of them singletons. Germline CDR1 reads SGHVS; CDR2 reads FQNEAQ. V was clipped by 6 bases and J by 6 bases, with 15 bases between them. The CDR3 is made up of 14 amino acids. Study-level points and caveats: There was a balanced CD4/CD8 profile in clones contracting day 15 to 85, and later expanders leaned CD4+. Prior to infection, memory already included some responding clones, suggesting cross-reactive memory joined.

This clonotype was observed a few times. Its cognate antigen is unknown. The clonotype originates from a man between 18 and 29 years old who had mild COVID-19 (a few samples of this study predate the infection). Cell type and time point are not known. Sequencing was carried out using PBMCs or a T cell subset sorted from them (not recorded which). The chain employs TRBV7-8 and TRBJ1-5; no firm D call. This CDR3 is CASSPSAGSQPQHF. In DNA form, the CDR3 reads TGTGCCAGCAGTCCTTCGGCGGGGAGTCAGCCCCAGCATTTT.